This TCR beta chain was obtained from a study of T-cell reconstitution after alpha-beta-depleted transplantation in children. The TCRbeta library was prepared with unique molecular identifiers. TCRdb re-analysed the PCR reads in MiXCR, keeping a single row per CDR3 protein. The profile shows around 600,000 distinct CDR3 sequences, roughly 15% of them singletons. This clonotype was seen more than once but under ten times. The sample in question was PBMCs from the stem cell graft donor, obtained from the stem cell graft. The receptor was isolated from a human donor who donated a stem cell graft to a child with acute myeloid leukemia.

CDR3 bases: TGTGCCACCAGCATGGGACAGGGCCCCTCCTACAATGAGCAGTTCTTC. Protein sequence: CATSMGQGPSYNEQFF. V and J are TRBV15 and TRBJ2-1; 9 bases match TRBD1. Trimming at V came to 4 bases and at J to 0 bases, leaving 4 bases not matched to a gene. The CDR3 extends over 16 amino acids. Germline CDR1 LNHNV, CDR2 YYDKDF (reference sequence).